The sequence of this TCR beta chain was determined in a study of molecular identifiers for immune sequencing clone quantification. TCRdb re-called the PCR reads with MiXCR, one entry per CDR3 protein. In the table there are about 320,000 distinct CDR3 sequences, roughly 24% of which are singletons. The CDR3 runs to 17 residues. CDR1 and CDR2 from the germline V gene are MNHEY and SVGEGT. Trimming shortened V by 2 bases and J by 0 bases, and 14 bases separated the two germline ends. Naive CD8 T cells were picked out by sorting for CD8+CD4-CCR7+CD45RA+. The sample consisted of naive CD8+ T cells from blood, with Jurkat cell RNA spiked in. Subset: FACS-sorted CD8+CD4-CCR7+CD45RA+ naive T cells. The chain joins TRBV6-2 or TRBV6-3 to TRBJ1-3, with no clear D. The TCR sequence derives from a human donor in good health. Some libraries in this study had Jurkat cell RNA spiked in. The CDR3 DNA sequence: TGTGCCAGCAGTTACCAAGACTCAGCAATCTCTGGAAACACCATATATTTT. Its translation: CASSYQDSAISGNTIYF.